One sample yielded the 21 T cell receptor beta chains listed below, sequenced in a study of neurological immune-mediated disorders. TCRdb reanalysed the 5' RACE reads using MiXCR and keeps one entry per CDR3 protein. The sample shows roughly 48,000 distinct CDR3 sequences, about 5.6% of them seen only once. The specimen sequenced was CD4+ T cells from blood. The receptors derive from a woman aged 18-29 years with multiple sclerosis.

This clonotype was detected many times. The rearrangement joins TRBV2 to TRBJ2-7, with D perhaps being TRBD1 or TRBD2 (5 bases each). The CDR3 runs to 11 residues. Germline CDR1 reads SNHLY; CDR2 reads FYNNEI. The V end lost 10 bases, the J end lost 4 bases, and 11 bases lay between the germline ends. This chain's CDR3 is CANKRGYEQYF. The CDR3 DNA is TGTGCCAATAAGAGGGGATACGAGCAGTACTTC.

This clonotype showed up many times. The J gene is TRBJ1-4, the V gene TRBV27, with 9 bases lining up with TRBD1. The CDR3 extends over 16 amino acids. Looked up from germline, CDR1 is MNHEY and CDR2 is SMNVEV (reference sequence). J was trimmed by 7 bases and V by 1 base; bases with no gene match: 7. The CDR3 DNA follows: TGTGCCAGCAGTTTATGTTGGGACAGGGACAGTGAAAAACTGTTTTTT. It yields the protein CASSLCWDRDSEKLFF. The whole variable domain, filled in from reference TRBV27 and TRBJ1-4, reads EAQVTQNPRYLITVTGKKLTVTCSQNMNHEYMSWYRQDPGLGLRQIYYSMNVEVTDKGDVPEGYKVSRKEKRNFPLILESPSPNQTSLYFCASSLCWDRDSEKLFFGSGTQLSVL.

By share of the sample, this clonotype is medium-sized. This sequence joins TRBV10-3 and TRBJ2-7; D is tentatively TRBD1 or TRBD2 (5 bases each). CDR1 is ENHRY and CDR2 is SYGVKD in the germline V gene. This CDR3 is 14 amino acids long. Trimming took off 3 bases at V and 3 bases at J, with 12 bases between the two ends. The chain's CDR3 is CAISDRGFSYEQYV. The CDR3 DNA sequence: TGTGCCATCAGTGATCGGGGCTTTAGCTACGAGCAGTACGTC.

This clonotype was counted at least ten times. This chain joins TRBV14 and TRBJ1-1, with D tentatively TRBD1 (5 bases). Trimming removed 4 bases at V and 7 bases at J, with 22 bases between. This CDR3 is 16 amino acids long. The germline gives CDR1 SGHDN, CDR2 FVKESK. The CDR3 spells CASSLPTGGGFVEAFF. CDR3 coding DNA: TGTGCCAGCAGCCTCCCTACTGGGGGGGGATTTGTTGAAGCTTTCTTT.

This clonotype was seen at least ten times. The chain recombines TRBV18 with TRBJ1-1; D not resolved. The CDR3 totals 13 residues. The germline V gene encodes CDR1 KGHSH and CDR2 LQKENI. V lost 5 bases, J lost 1 base, and 8 bases lay in between. In nucleotides, the CDR3 is TGTGCCAGCTCAGGCAGAAAGAACACTGAAGCTTTCTTT. Translation gives CASSGRKNTEAFF.

This clonotype came up many times. The chain has TRBV12-3 or TRBV12-4 and TRBJ1-2, with 10 nucleotides matching TRBD1. The CDR3 is made up of 13 amino acids. V was pared by 5 bases and J by 8 bases, with 5 bases of the junction left unmatched. CDR3 residues: CASSPGTGDGYTF. Written as DNA, the CDR3 is TGTGCCAGCAGTCCCGGGACAGGGGACGGCTACACCTTC.

In its sample, this clonotype was seen many times. CDR3 sequence (DNA): TGTGCCAGCAGCCCGACTACCGGAGGGCCCTACGAGCAGTACTTC. Amino acids: CASSPTTGGPYEQYF. The rearrangement joins TRBV11-2 to TRBJ2-7; a weak D match, TRBD2 (6 bases). Germline V CDR1 and CDR2: SGHAT, FQNNGV. Trimming removed 5 bases from V and 2 bases from J, with 16 bases in between. CDR3 length: 15 amino acids. The entire variable domain, with the rest obtained from reference TRBV11-2 and TRBJ2-7, is as follows: EAGVAQSPRYKIIEKRQSVAFWCNPISGHATLYWYQQILGQGPKLLIQFQNNGVVDDSQLPKDRFSAERLKGVDSTLKIQPAKLEDSAVYLCASSPTTGGPYEQYFGPGTRLTVT.

This clonotype was detected many times. The chain uses TRBV20-1 and TRBJ2-5, with 11 bases lining up with TRBD2. After removal of 3 bases from V and 5 bases from J, the junction contained 2 bases not matched to a gene. The V gene's germline CDR1 is DFQATT and CDR2 SNEGSKA (reference sequence). CDR3 size: 13 residues. CDR3: CSARVAGGETQYF. Here the CDR3 DNA reads TGCAGTGCTAGGGTAGCGGGAGGGGAGACCCAGTACTTC.

At least ten counts were recorded for this clonotype. The genes are TRBV10-3 and TRBJ2-1; D gene unclear. The CDR3 covers 12 residues. With 4 bases removed from V and 6 bases from J, the gap between germline ends came to 7 bases. Germline CDR1 reads ENHRY; CDR2 reads SYGVKD. CDR3 region: CAISGGGNEQFF. CDR3 sequence (DNA): TGTGCCATCAGTGGAGGTGGCAATGAGCAGTTCTTC.

This clonotype appeared many times. V and J are TRBV6-2 or TRBV6-3 and TRBJ2-7; 9 bases map to TRBD2. CDR1 and CDR2 (germline): MNHEY, SVGEGT. The CDR3 is 14 amino acids. Trimming at V came to 4 bases and at J to 3 bases, leaving 4 bases not matched to a gene. The CDR3 is CASSLGSGSYEQYV. CDR3 nucleotide sequence: TGTGCCAGCAGTTTAGGTAGCGGGAGCTACGAGCAGTACGTC.

This clonotype showed up many times. The chain has TRBV10-3 and TRBJ1-1; tentatively, D is TRBD1 (6 bases). In germline, CDR1 is ENHRY, CDR2 SYGVKD. The CDR3 has 14 residues. The V and J ends lost 8 bases and 0 bases respectively, with 13 bases between them. The CDR3 here is CAIGGRGLNTEAFF. The CDR3, as DNA: TGTGCCATCGGGGGGCGGGGATTGAACACTGAAGCTTTCTTT.

At least ten counts were recorded for this clonotype. The CDR3: CASSPLPYRGPYYGYTF. The DNA of the CDR3 is TGTGCCAGCAGTCCCCTCCCTTACAGGGGGCCTTACTATGGCTACACCTTC. The chain couples TRBV27 to TRBJ1-2; the match to TRBD1 covers 9 bases. The CDR3 sequence is 17 residues long. V lost 5 bases and J lost 3; bases outside the gene matches: 13. Per germline, CDR1 MNHEY and CDR2 SMNVEV (reference sequence).

This clonotype appeared many times. The J gene is TRBJ1-4, the V gene TRBV29-1; D is uncertain. CDR1 is SQVTM, CDR2 ANQGSEA, per germline. Trimming removed 1 base from V and 8 bases from J, with 17 bases in between. The CDR3 contains 15 residues. CDR3 nucleotides: TGCAGCGTTGAAGGTGGATTTCTGGGGTACGAAAAACTGTTTTTT. Amino acid sequence: CSVEGGFLGYEKLFF.

This clonotype was picked up many times. The V gene is TRBV5-1, the J gene TRBJ1-3; no reliable D call. The CDR3 is 16 amino acids. Germline CDR1 is SGHRS and CDR2 is YFSETQ. The germline V and J ends were trimmed by 0 bases and 0 bases, with 10 bases remaining between them. The CDR3 DNA sequence: TGCGCCAGCAGCTTGGCCACAGCGAACTCTGGAAACACCATATATTTT. Translation gives CASSLATANSGNTIYF.

V and J are TRBV5-1 and TRBJ2-5; D is uncertain. The CDR3 contains 14 residues. The V end lost 2 bases, the J end lost 0 bases, and 8 bases lay between the germline ends. Germline CDR1 SGHRS, CDR2 YFSETQ. CDR3 in amino acids: CASSFAPDQETQYF. In nucleotides, the CDR3 is TGCGCCAGCAGCTTTGCCCCTGACCAAGAGACCCAGTACTTC.

This clonotype has just a few counts. The genes are TRBV19 and TRBJ2-1; TRBD2 matches 13 bases. V was clipped by 6 bases and J by 7 bases; unmatched bases: 9. Germline assignment: CDR1 LNHDA and CDR2 SQIVND (reference sequence). CDR3 length: 16 amino acids. The CDR3, as DNA: TGTGCCAGTAGAAAGGGTGGACTAGCGGGAGTAAATGAGCAGTTCTTC. It translates to CASRKGGLAGVNEQFF.

This clonotype came up many times. The rearrangement uses TRBV5-1 and TRBJ1-6; D is possibly TRBD1 (5 bases). CDR3 length: 14 residues. CDR1 and CDR2 (germline): SGHRS, YFSETQ. The V gene lost 6 bases and the J gene lost 7 bases, with 14 bases spanning the gap. This chain's CDR3 is CASTSGKPNSPLHF. In DNA, the CDR3 is TGCGCCAGCACATCAGGGAAGCCCAATTCACCCCTCCACTTT.

The J gene is TRBJ2-7, the V gene TRBV15; a weak D match, TRBD1 (5 bases). The germline V and J ends were trimmed by 3 bases and 0 bases, with 6 bases remaining between them. Germline values: CDR1 LNHNV, CDR2 YYDKDF (reference sequence). This CDR3 comprises 13 residues. In nucleotides, the CDR3 is TGTGCCACCAGCAGGGACAACTCCTACGAGCAGTACTTC. It yields the protein CATSRDNSYEQYF.

This clonotype was counted ten times or more. This chain connects TRBV20-1 to TRBJ2-3; weak D call: TRBD2 (6 bases). Between the trimmed V and J ends, which lost 1 base and 1 base, there was a span of 12 bases. Per the germline V gene, CDR1 is DFQATT and CDR2 is SNEGSKA (reference sequence). This CDR3 region has 15 residues. The CDR3 bases are TGCAGTGCTAGAGGGGACTCCATTCGCACAGATACGCAGTATTTT. Amino acid sequence: CSARGDSIRTDTQYF.

This clonotype came up many times. The gene calls are TRBV7-9 and TRBJ2-2, with D uncertain. Germline V gene data show CDR1 as SEHNR and CDR2 as FQNEAQ (reference sequence). Trimming stripped 1 base from V and 1 base from J, with 7 bases between. The CDR3 consists of 15 residues. The CDR3 reads CASSLDAGNTGELFF. The CDR3 region has the DNA TGTGCCAGCAGCTTAGACGCAGGGAACACCGGGGAGCTGTTTTTT.

To note about this clonotype: One junction end disagrees with the germline gene, perhaps due to a read error. This rearrangement joins TRBV27 to TRBJ2-3; no definite D call. CDR1 is MNHEY, CDR2 SMNVEV, per germline (reference sequence). The CDR3 has 15 amino acids. The CDR3 reads CSSSLSVVGTDTQYF. The DNA for the CDR3 is TGTTCCAGCAGTTTATCGGTGGTAGGGACAGATACGCAGTATTTT.